The rows below give T cell receptor beta chains drawn from one sample of a study of T cell repertoires in cytomegalovirus infection. TCRdb reprocessed the reads via MiXCR and lists one record per CDR3 protein. This table holds about 260,000 distinct CDR3 sequences, roughly 15% found once. The sequenced material came from PBMCs. The origin of the receptors is a human donor in good health (CMV status not recorded). Some clones in this sample may be carry-over from other donors' samples. Each CDR3 is given with its conserved first and last residue. A D gene is named only where the DNA matches it firmly. A clone size is listed for some rows: how often the clone was seen (once, few, many), or a class if it is expanded.

size: few
J: TRBJ2-3
V: TRBV7-2
D: -
CDR3: CASSLGPGMVTDTQYF
DNA: TGTGCCAGCAGCTTAGGGCCCGGGATGGTCACAGATACGCAGTATTTT

size: -
J: TRBJ1-2
V: TRBV29-1
D: -
CDR3: CSVDVAIYGYTF
DNA: TGCAGCGTTGATGTGGCAATCTATGGCTACACCTTC

size: -
J: TRBJ1-5
V: TRBV2
D: -
CDR3: CASSGLDYSNQPQHF
DNA: TGTGCCAGCAGTGGGCTAGATTATAGCAATCAGCCCCAGCATTTT

size: many
J: TRBJ2-7
V: TRBV7-2
D: TRBD1
CDR3: CASSLPGTVSYEQYF
DNA: TGTGCCAGCAGCCTTCCCGGGACAGTTTCCTACGAGCAGTACTTC

size: -
J: TRBJ2-7
V: TRBV20-1
D: -
CDR3: CSAPAPVTAYEQYF
DNA: TGCAGTGCCCCGGCCCCTGTGACGGCCTACGAGCAGTACTTC

size: many
J: TRBJ2-3
V: TRBV7-2
D: TRBD2
CDR3: CASSSTSAGFGYF
DNA: TGTGCCAGCAGCTCGACTAGCGCGGGGTTCGGGTATTTT

size: many
J: TRBJ2-7
V: TRBV28
D: -
CDR3: CASTPRGPYEQYF
DNA: TGTGCCAGCACCCCCCGGGGACCCTACGAGCAGTACTTC

size: many
J: TRBJ2-5
V: TRBV18
D: -
CDR3: CASSGQGRNPRPTSALQETQYF
DNA: TGTGCCAGCTCCGGCCAGGGCCGAAACCCTCGGCCGACCTCGGCCCTACAAGAGACCCAGTACTTC

size: -
J: TRBJ2-1
V: TRBV29-1
D: -
CDR3: CSVGLGSAEQFF
DNA: TGCAGCGTTGGTCTTGGATCGGCTGAGCAGTTCTTC

size: -
J: TRBJ2-3
V: TRBV5-8
D: -
CDR3: CASSNYRDTQYF
DNA: TGTGCCAGCAGCAATTACAGAGATACGCAGTATTTT

size: many
J: TRBJ2-3
V: TRBV19
D: TRBD2
CDR3: CASSTSGSYTQYF
DNA: TGTGCCAGTAGTACCAGCGGGAGCTACACGCAGTATTTT

size: -
J: TRBJ2-1
V: TRBV7-3
D: -
CDR3: CASSFAGQLYNEQFF
DNA: TGTGCCAGCAGCTTCGCGGGACAGCTCTACAATGAGCAGTTCTTC

size: many
J: TRBJ2-5
V: TRBV20-1
D: TRBD2
CDR3: CSASTGTSGRGRETQYF
DNA: TGCAGTGCTAGTACCGGGACTAGCGGGAGAGGTCGGGAGACCCAGTACTTC

size: many
J: TRBJ1-1
V: TRBV7-2
D: -
CDR3: CASSSIDKNTEAFF
DNA: TGTGCCAGCAGCTCCATCGACAAGAACACTGAAGCTTTCTTT

size: -
J: TRBJ2-2
V: TRBV10-3
D: TRBD2
CDR3: CAIRSGADNTGELFF
DNA: TGTGCCATCAGGAGCGGGGCCGACAACACCGGGGAGCTGTTTTTT

size: few
J: TRBJ2-6
V: TRBV4-1
D: -
CDR3: CASSPVKGSGANVLTF
DNA: TGTGCCAGCAGCCCCGTAAAAGGGTCCGGGGCCAACGTCCTGACTTTC

size: few
J: TRBJ2-1
V: TRBV5-4
D: TRBD2
CDR3: CASSPGPVGTSGISSYNEQFF
DNA: TGTGCCAGCAGCCCGGGACCGGTCGGGACTAGCGGGATTAGCTCCTACAATGAGCAGTTCTTC

size: -
J: TRBJ2-7
V: TRBV5-4
D: TRBD1
CDR3: CASSLPGTGGVLGEQYF
DNA: TGTGCCAGCAGCTTACCCGGGACAGGGGGAGTTCTCGGCGAGCAGTACTTC

size: -
J: TRBJ2-1
V: TRBV10-3
D: TRBD1
CDR3: CAISREDRGNEQFF
DNA: TGTGCCATCAGCCGGGAGGACAGGGGAAATGAGCAGTTCTTC

size: -
J: TRBJ2-3
V: TRBV6-1
D: -
CDR3: CASGHGPDTQYF
DNA: TGTGCCAGCGGCCACGGCCCAGATACGCAGTATTTT

size: few
J: TRBJ1-5
V: TRBV20-1
D: -
CDR3: CSARDDSNQPQHF
DNA: TGCAGTGCGCGGGACGATAGCAATCAGCCCCAGCATTTT

size: many
J: TRBJ2-6
V: TRBV4-2
D: -
CDR3: CASSHAGTGANVLTF
DNA: TGTGCCAGCAGCCATGCGGGAACTGGGGCCAACGTCCTGACTTTC

size: -
J: TRBJ1-5
V: TRBV28
D: TRBD1
CDR3: CASSSFPGQPHQPQHF
DNA: TGTGCCAGCAGTTCTTTCCCGGGACAGCCGCATCAGCCCCAGCATTTT

size: many
J: TRBJ2-7
V: TRBV7-9
D: TRBD1
CDR3: CASSPLDRGYEQYF
DNA: TGTGCCAGCAGCCCTCTCGACAGGGGCTACGAGCAGTACTTC

size: many
J: TRBJ1-2
V: TRBV7-2
D: -
CDR3: CASSKERSILGYTF
DNA: TGTGCCAGCAGCAAGGAGAGGTCTATCCTGGGCTACACCTTC

size: -
J: TRBJ1-2
V: TRBV7-8
D: -
CDR3: CASSLGGGEYGYTF
DNA: TGTGCCAGCAGCTTAGGGGGGGGGGAATATGGCTACACCTTC

size: few
J: TRBJ2-4
V: TRBV6-1
D: TRBD1
CDR3: CASTPSGGQGDRFLAKNIQYF
DNA: TGTGCCAGCACCCCCTCCGGAGGACAGGGCGATCGATTCCTAGCCAAAAACATTCAGTACTTC

size: many
J: TRBJ2-1
V: TRBV7-9
D: -
CDR3: CASSLEQTFDEQFF
DNA: TGTGCCAGCAGCTTAGAACAGACCTTCGATGAGCAGTTCTTC

size: many
J: TRBJ2-5
V: TRBV28
D: TRBD2
CDR3: CASSLFSGGRAFWGETQYF
DNA: TGTGCCAGCAGTTTATTTAGTGGTGGGAGGGCCTTCTGGGGAGAGACCCAGTACTTC

size: -
J: TRBJ2-4
V: TRBV19
D: TRBD1
CDR3: CASSIERGPAKNIQYF
DNA: TGTGCCAGTAGTATAGAAAGGGGGCCGGCCAAAAACATTCAGTACTTC

size: -
J: TRBJ1-4
V: TRBV2
D: -
CDR3: CASNSYIGNEKLFF
DNA: TGTGCCAGCAATTCATACATCGGTAATGAAAAACTGTTTTTT

size: many
J: TRBJ1-4
V: TRBV6-5
D: -
CDR3: CASSVGRQSEKLFF
DNA: TGTGCCAGCAGTGTCGGACGGCAGAGTGAAAAACTGTTTTTT

size: many
J: TRBJ2-3
V: TRBV24-1
D: -
CDR3: CATSRRDSSTDTQYF
DNA: TGTGCCACCAGTCGACGGGACTCTAGCACAGATACGCAGTATTTT

size: few
J: TRBJ2-1
V: TRBV28
D: TRBD2
CDR3: CASTSSGSGVNEQFF
DNA: TGTGCCAGCACCAGTAGCGGGAGCGGGGTAAATGAGCAGTTCTTC

size: many
J: TRBJ2-5
V: TRBV7-2
D: -
CDR3: CASSPKDPGWKTQYF
DNA: TGTGCCAGCAGCCCCAAGGACCCCGGGTGGAAGACCCAGTACTTC

size: many
J: TRBJ1-1
V: TRBV6-1
D: TRBD1
CDR3: CASRDRDNAEAFF
DNA: TGTGCCAGCAGGGACAGGGACAACGCTGAAGCTTTCTTT

size: many
J: TRBJ2-7
V: TRBV12-3/TRBV12-4
D: TRBD2
CDR3: CATTVAGLGDEQYF
DNA: TGTGCCACTACGGTAGCGGGGTTGGGGGACGAGCAGTACTTC

size: many
J: TRBJ2-7
V: TRBV7-9
D: -
CDR3: CASSVTRGDEQYF
DNA: TGTGCCAGCAGCGTTACTCGAGGGGACGAGCAGTACTTC

size: many
J: TRBJ2-1
V: TRBV7-2
D: TRBD2
CDR3: CASRELGTSGFF
DNA: TGTGCCAGCAGGGAACTGGGGACTAGCGGGTTCTTC

size: many
J: TRBJ1-1
V: TRBV13
D: -
CDR3: CASSFQGPTGTEAFF
DNA: TGTGCCAGCAGTTTCCAGGGACCGACGGGCACTGAAGCTTTCTTT

size: many
J: TRBJ2-3
V: TRBV20-1
D: TRBD2
CDR3: CSARDVENSGDSDTQYF
DNA: TGCAGTGCTAGAGATGTCGAAAATAGCGGGGACTCAGATACGCAGTATTTT

size: many
J: TRBJ2-6
V: TRBV10-3
D: TRBD1
CDR3: CAISWDSSGANVLTF
DNA: TGTGCCATCAGTTGGGACAGCTCTGGGGCCAACGTCCTGACTTTC

size: many
J: TRBJ1-5
V: TRBV28
D: -
CDR3: CASSLSEQGRQPQHF
DNA: TGTGCCAGCAGTTTATCGGAGCAGGGTCGTCAGCCCCAGCATTTT

size: few
J: TRBJ1-5
V: TRBV6-2/TRBV6-3
D: -
CDR3: CASSLSSHQPQHF
DNA: TGTGCCAGCAGTCTCAGTTCACATCAGCCCCAGCATTTT

size: -
J: TRBJ2-5
V: TRBV20-1
D: -
CDR3: CSARVPLWPETQYF
DNA: TGCAGTGCTAGAGTACCCCTTTGGCCAGAGACCCAGTACTTC

size: many
J: TRBJ2-2
V: TRBV11-2
D: -
CDR3: CASSFSVAGELFF
DNA: TGTGCCAGCAGCTTTTCGGTGGCCGGGGAGCTGTTTTTT

size: many
J: TRBJ2-1
V: TRBV7-9
D: -
CDR3: CATEGSRGDEQFF
DNA: TGTGCCACGGAAGGATCGAGGGGCGATGAGCAGTTCTTC

size: many
J: TRBJ2-1
V: TRBV12-3/TRBV12-4
D: TRBD2
CDR3: CASSPGLAGAYNEQFF
DNA: TGTGCCAGCAGTCCGGGGTTAGCGGGGGCTTACAATGAGCAGTTCTTC

size: few
J: TRBJ1-1
V: TRBV15
D: -
CDR3: CATSRVAGRGTEAFF
DNA: TGTGCCACCAGCAGAGTAGCAGGGCGAGGGACTGAAGCTTTCTTT

size: many
J: TRBJ1-4
V: TRBV7-2
D: -
CDR3: CASSLASGEKLFF
DNA: TGTGCCAGCAGCTTAGCGTCGGGAGAAAAACTGTTTTTT

size: -
J: TRBJ1-5
V: TRBV2
D: TRBD1
CDR3: CASSTGTGDYQPQHF
DNA: TGTGCCAGCAGTACCGGGACAGGGGATTATCAGCCCCAGCATTTT

size: -
J: TRBJ1-1
V: TRBV7-9
D: -
CDR3: CASTGLPEAFF
DNA: TGTGCCAGCACTGGGTTACCCGAAGCTTTCTTT

size: many
J: TRBJ2-2
V: TRBV7-8
D: TRBD2
CDR3: CASSISSGRPLTGELFF
DNA: TGTGCCAGCAGCATTTCTAGCGGGAGGCCGTTGACCGGGGAGCTGTTTTTT

size: few
J: TRBJ2-1
V: TRBV11-2
D: TRBD2
CDR3: CASSFTSGAYNEQFF
DNA: TGTGCCAGCAGCTTCACTAGCGGGGCCTACAATGAGCAGTTCTTC

size: many
J: TRBJ2-2
V: TRBV7-2
D: TRBD2
CDR3: CASSQGSGLAGGLSGELFF
DNA: TGTGCCAGCAGCCAAGGCTCCGGTCTAGCGGGAGGGCTCTCCGGGGAGCTGTTTTTT

size: many
J: TRBJ2-3
V: TRBV7-2
D: TRBD2
CDR3: CASSLAAGAGTDTQYF
DNA: TGTGCCAGCAGCTTAGCGGCGGGAGCGGGCACAGATACGCAGTATTTT

size: few
J: TRBJ1-5
V: TRBV19
D: TRBD1
CDR3: CASIRTGGGQPQHF
DNA: TGTGCCAGTATCCGGACAGGGGGCGGACAGCCCCAGCATTTT

size: -
J: TRBJ2-3
V: TRBV18
D: -
CDR3: CATPRGTSDTQYF
DNA: TGTGCCACCCCCCGGGGGACTTCAGATACGCAGTATTTT

size: -
J: TRBJ1-2
V: TRBV29-1
D: -
CDR3: CSASEGGRDAYGYTF
DNA: TGCAGCGCATCCGAAGGGGGGAGGGATGCCTATGGCTACACCTTC

size: many
J: TRBJ2-7
V: TRBV7-9
D: TRBD1
CDR3: CASSLVGTGVGEQYF
DNA: TGTGCCAGCAGCTTAGTAGGGACAGGGGTCGGCGAGCAGTACTTC